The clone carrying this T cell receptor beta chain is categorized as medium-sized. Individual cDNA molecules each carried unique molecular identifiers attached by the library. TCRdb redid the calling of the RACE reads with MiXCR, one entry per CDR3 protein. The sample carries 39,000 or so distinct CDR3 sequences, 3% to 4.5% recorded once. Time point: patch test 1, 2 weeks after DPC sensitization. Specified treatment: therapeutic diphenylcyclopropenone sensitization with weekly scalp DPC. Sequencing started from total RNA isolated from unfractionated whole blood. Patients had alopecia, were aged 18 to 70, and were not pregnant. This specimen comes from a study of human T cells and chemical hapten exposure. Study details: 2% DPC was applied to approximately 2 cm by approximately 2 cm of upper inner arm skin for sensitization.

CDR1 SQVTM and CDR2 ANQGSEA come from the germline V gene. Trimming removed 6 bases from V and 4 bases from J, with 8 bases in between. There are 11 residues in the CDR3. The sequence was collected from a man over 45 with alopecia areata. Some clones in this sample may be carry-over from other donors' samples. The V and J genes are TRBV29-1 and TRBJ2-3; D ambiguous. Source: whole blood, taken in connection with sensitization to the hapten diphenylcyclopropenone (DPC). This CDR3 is CSVILADTQYF. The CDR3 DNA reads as TGCAGCGTGATATTAGCAGATACGCAGTATTTT.